What follows are 26 T cell receptor beta chains derived from one specimen sequenced in a study of identical twins. TCRdb analysed the 5' RACE reads with MiXCR anew, one entry per CDR3 protein. Found here are 400,000 to 550,000 distinct CDR3 sequences, 20% to 25% of them singletons; the top ten hold 0.75% to 0.95%. These same data were also listed under a study on T cells expressing NK-cell markers.

Sequenced material: CD4+ T cells sorted from blood. Receptor source: a woman between 18 and 30 years old in good health.

In DNA, the CDR3 is TGTGCCTGGAGTCAAGGGGGGGTCGAGACCCAGTACTTC. It is translated as CAWSQGGVETQYF. The rearrangement joins TRBV30 to TRBJ2-5; maybe TRBD2 (7 bases). CDR1 is GTSNPN, CDR2 SVGIG, per germline (reference sequence). The CDR3 runs 13 residues. V dropped 2 bases and J dropped 5 bases, with 12 bases sitting between them.

In this sample, this clonotype turned up a few times. The chain carries TRBV18 and TRBJ2-3; 12 nucleotides match TRBD2. Germline V gene data show CDR1 as KGHSH and CDR2 as LQKENI. The CDR3 runs to 16 residues. V shed 4 bases, J shed 4 bases, and the junction held 6 bases outside the gene matches. CDR3 loop: CASSLTSGSGADTQYF. DNA for the CDR3: TGTGCCAGCTCACTGACTAGCGGGAGTGGGGCAGATACGCAGTATTTT.

This clonotype showed up many times. The chain couples TRBV5-5 to TRBJ1-4; TRBD1 matches 7 bases. V shed 4 bases, J shed 4 bases, and the junction held 7 bases outside the gene matches. In germline, CDR1 is SGHKS, CDR2 YYEKEE (reference sequence). The CDR3 loop spans 15 amino acids. The CDR3 nucleotides read TGTGCCAGCAGCCGAAACGGACAGGTTAATGAAAAACTGTTTTTT. Translated, it gives CASSRNGQVNEKLFF.

This clonotype was detected ten times or more. V gene TRBV20-1 combines with J gene TRBJ1-5, with D hard to call. Germline V gives CDR1 DFQATT, CDR2 SNEGSKA (reference sequence). The CDR3 has 15 amino acids. V was pared by 4 bases and J by 0 bases, with 13 bases between. CDR3 bases: TGCAGTGCTATTCAAACCGGGCCTAGCAATCAGCCCCAGCATTTT. This gives the protein CSAIQTGPSNQPQHF.

This chain connects TRBV20-1 to TRBJ1-6; unclear D gene. CDR1 DFQATT and CDR2 SNEGSKA come from the germline V gene (reference sequence). Deletions cut 0 bases from V and 8 bases from J, with 8 bases between. The CDR3 contains 13 residues. The CDR3 here is CSAREGGDSPLHF. In DNA, the CDR3 is TGCAGTGCTAGAGAGGGAGGAGATTCACCCCTCCACTTT.

This clonotype was seen a handful of times. The CDR3 sequence: CASSAGAGVWFF. The CDR3 bases are TGTGCCAGCAGTGCGGGCGCGGGTGTTTGGTTCTTC. The chain joins TRBV6-5 to TRBJ2-1, with D maybe TRBD2 (5 bases). The V end was cut by 5 bases, the J end by 15 bases, with 17 bases between. Looked up from germline, CDR1 is MNHEY and CDR2 is SVGAGI. CDR3 size: 12 residues.

This clonotype was seen only a few times. This chain connects TRBV20-1 to TRBJ2-7; no reliable D call. The germline gives CDR1 DFQATT, CDR2 SNEGSKA (reference sequence). CDR3 length: 11 amino acids. The germline V and J ends were trimmed by 6 bases and 4 bases, with 10 bases remaining between them. Here the CDR3 reads CSASFGYEQYF. In DNA, the CDR3 is TGCAGTGCCAGTTTCGGGTACGAGCAGTACTTC.

This clonotype appeared once. J is TRBJ2-1 and V is TRBV20-1, with D possibly being TRBD1 or TRBD2 (7 bases each). The germline CDR1 and CDR2 sequences are DFQATT and SNEGSKA (reference sequence). The length of the CDR3 is 18 residues. The ends were cut back, 0 bases at V and 1 base at J, with 19 bases in the middle. The CDR3 region is CSARDKAGQLRSYNEQFF. The CDR3 region has the DNA TGCAGTGCTAGAGATAAAGCGGGACAGCTGAGATCCTACAATGAGCAGTTCTTC.

V usage is TRBV10-3 and J usage is TRBJ1-1; maybe TRBD1 (5 bases). V lost 6 bases and J 5 bases, leaving 16 bases between the germline ends. The germline V gene has CDR1 ENHRY and CDR2 SYGVKD. CDR3 length equals 14 residues. The CDR3 DNA reads as TGTGCCATCAGGGACCAACTCGGACAAACTGAAGCTTTCTTT. It encodes CAIRDQLGQTEAFF.

This clonotype was counted only a few times. The genes are TRBV5-1 and TRBJ2-3; 7 bases agree with TRBD2. Germline V lookup: CDR1 SGHRS, CDR2 YFSETQ. Trimming cost V 4 bases and J 6 bases; bases outside gene matches: 8. CDR3 length equals 14 residues. The CDR3 region has the DNA TGCGCCAGCAGCCCGCAAGCGGGGACCGATACGCAGTATTTT. Its translation is CASSPQAGTDTQYF.

This clonotype came up many times. The V call is TRBV20-1, the J call TRBJ2-1, with TRBD2 as a possible D gene (6 bases). This CDR3 comprises 11 residues. Per the germline V gene, CDR1 is DFQATT and CDR2 is SNEGSKA (reference sequence). V lost 6 bases and J lost 7, with 10 bases in between. CDR3 amino acids: CSAGDSNEQFF. CDR3 bases: TGCAGTGCGGGGGACTCGAATGAGCAGTTCTTC.

This clonotype was counted between two and nine times. The V and J genes are TRBV6-5 and TRBJ2-4, with D hard to call. The germline V gene has CDR1 MNHEY and CDR2 SVGAGI. The CDR3 sequence is 16 residues long. The V end lost 3 bases, the J end lost 0 bases, and 12 bases lay between the germline ends. CDR3 nucleotides: TGTGCCAGCAGTTATAGGGCAGACGTAGCCAAAAACATTCAGTACTTC. It yields the protein CASSYRADVAKNIQYF.

This clonotype was seen a handful of times. The V gene is TRBV5-6, the J gene TRBJ2-2, with D possibly TRBD1 on 6 matching bases. Deletions cut 1 base from V and 1 base from J, with 8 bases between. This CDR3 has 15 residues. Germline assignment: CDR1 SGHDT and CDR2 YYEEEE. Here the CDR3 DNA reads TGTGCCAGCAGCTTGTACAGGGTGAACACCGGGGAGCTGTTTTTT. This translates into CASSLYRVNTGELFF.

The V call is TRBV9, the J call TRBJ2-2; D unresolved. V lost 0 bases and J lost 5, with 5 bases in between. CDR3 length: 13 residues. The germline V gene has CDR1 SGDLS and CDR2 YYNGEE. This CDR3 reads CASSVGATGELFF. CDR3 in DNA: TGTGCCAGCAGCGTAGGAGCTACCGGGGAGCTGTTTTTT. The variable domain in full, with the rest retrieved from reference TRBV9 and TRBJ2-2, is DSGVTQTPKHLITATGQRVTLRCSPRSGDLSVYWYQQSLDQGLQFLIQYYNGEERAKGNILERFSAQQFPDLHSELNLSSLELGDSALYFCASSVGATGELFFGEGSRLTVL.

The chain combines TRBV20-1 with TRBJ1-2; no clear D. Deletions cut 6 bases from V and 12 bases from J, with 8 bases between. Germline V lookup: CDR1 DFQATT, CDR2 SNEGSKA (reference sequence). This CDR3 spans 8 amino acids. Here the CDR3 reads CSAKEDTF. CDR3 coding DNA: TGCAGTGCCAAGGAGGACACCTTC.

This clonotype was detected only a few times. V is TRBV6-4 and J is TRBJ2-6; no firm D call. Between the trimmed V and J ends, which lost 5 bases and 2 bases, there was a span of 7 bases. Germline V gives CDR1 MRHNA, CDR2 SNTAGT. The CDR3 is made up of 14 amino acids. The CDR3: CASSSYTGANVLTF. The DNA of the CDR3 is TGTGCCAGCAGTTCTTATACTGGGGCCAACGTCCTGACTTTC.

In this sample, this clonotype turned up a few times. The J gene is TRBJ1-5, the V gene TRBV30, with D uncertain. The CDR3 totals 15 residues. Trimming removed 2 bases at V and 6 bases at J, with 17 bases between. Germline V gives CDR1 GTSNPN, CDR2 SVGIG (reference sequence). This CDR3 reads CAWSTGLANGQPQHF. In DNA form, the CDR3 reads TGTGCCTGGAGTACGGGCCTTGCCAATGGTCAGCCCCAGCATTTT.

This clonotype has a handful of counts. The V and J genes are TRBV20-1 and TRBJ2-3, with D tentatively TRBD1 (5 bases). The CDR3 has 16 amino acids. Trimming cost V 0 bases and J 0 bases, with 13 bases left between them. Germline CDR1 reads DFQATT; CDR2 reads SNEGSKA (reference sequence). The CDR3 protein is CSARDRQRSSTDTQYF. DNA of the CDR3: TGCAGTGCTAGAGATCGACAGAGATCTAGCACAGATACGCAGTATTTT.

This clonotype came up many times. The chain employs TRBV12-3 or TRBV12-4 and TRBJ1-6; 9 bases line up with TRBD1. V shed 5 bases, J shed 8 bases, and the junction held 7 bases outside the gene matches. CDR3 length equals 15 residues. This CDR3 is CASSLQGASYSPLHF. As DNA, the CDR3 is TGTGCCAGCAGTCTACAGGGGGCCTCGTATTCACCCCTCCACTTT.

This clonotype was seen a few times. The chain joins TRBV11-2 to TRBJ2-1; 9 nucleotides line up with TRBD2. CDR1 is SGHAT and CDR2 is FQNNGV in the germline V gene. J lost 6 bases, V lost 5 bases, and 8 bases had no gene match. The CDR3 covers 15 residues. The CDR3, as DNA: TGTGCCAGCAGCCCATTAGCGGGAGTGGGCAATGAGCAGTTCTTC. Protein sequence: CASSPLAGVGNEQFF.

The chain recombines TRBV20-1 with TRBJ2-1; 7 nucleotides agree with TRBD2. V shed 6 bases, J shed 5 bases, and the junction held 4 bases outside the gene matches. Looked up from germline, CDR1 is DFQATT and CDR2 is SNEGSKA (reference sequence). This CDR3 contains 12 residues. CDR3 in DNA: TGCAGTGCGCCAACTAGCGACAATGAGCAGTTCTTC. This gives the protein CSAPTSDNEQFF.

The chain is built from TRBV20-1 and TRBJ2-7, with 14 bases lining up with TRBD2. CDR1 is DFQATT, CDR2 SNEGSKA, per germline (reference sequence). V shed 6 bases, J shed 7 bases, and the junction held 5 bases outside the gene matches. This CDR3 is built from 13 residues. The CDR3 reads CSAPGLAGDEQYF. The CDR3 DNA reads TGCAGTGCCCCGGGACTAGCGGGAGATGAGCAGTACTTC.

This clonotype was observed a handful of times. The CDR3 DNA sequence: TGTGCCAGCAGGGACCGATACGAGCAGTACTTC. This encodes CASRDRYEQYF. This chain connects TRBV12-3 or TRBV12-4 to TRBJ2-7; unclear D gene. The CDR3 spans 11 residues. Trimming took 6 bases from V and 4 from J, leaving 7 bases between them.

Only a few counts were recorded for this clonotype. This chain joins TRBV9 and TRBJ2-7; the D is unclear. The CDR3 is 14 amino acids. V was clipped by 0 bases and J by 4 bases, with 11 bases between them. Germline V gene sequence: CDR1 SGDLS, CDR2 YYNGEE. The CDR3: CASSVGQRSYEQYF. The DNA of the CDR3 is TGTGCCAGCAGCGTAGGACAAAGGTCATACGAGCAGTACTTC. Using reference TRBV9 and TRBJ2-7 for the parts outside the CDR3, the full variable domain is DSGVTQTPKHLITATGQRVTLRCSPRSGDLSVYWYQQSLDQGLQFLIQYYNGEERAKGNILERFSAQQFPDLHSELNLSSLELGDSALYFCASSVGQRSYEQYFGPGTRLTVT.

This rearrangement joins TRBV20-1 to TRBJ2-1, with D possibly matching TRBD2 (5 bases). The CDR3 has 14 residues. V lost 6 bases to trimming and J lost 2 bases, with 14 bases between them. Germline assignment: CDR1 DFQATT and CDR2 SNEGSKA (reference sequence). Here the CDR3 DNA reads TGCAGTGCCCCTATGCGGGCAACCTACAATGAGCAGTTCTTC. As protein: CSAPMRATYNEQFF.

This clonotype was seen only a few times. V is TRBV29-1 and J is TRBJ1-2, with D possibly TRBD1 on 5 matching bases. Germline values: CDR1 SQVTM, CDR2 ANQGSEA. The CDR3 is 12 residues long. The V end was cut by 2 bases, the J end by 4 bases, with 8 bases between. The CDR3 DNA follows: TGCAGCGTTGAACAGGGAGGCTATGGCTACACCTTC. As protein: CSVEQGGYGYTF.